Below, 30 T cell receptor beta chains from the same sample are listed, as sequenced in a study of cytomegalovirus exposure and HLA in healthy donors. The study ran its PCR with 60 Vbeta and 13 Jbeta primers. The method was immunoSEQ multiplex PCR; TCRdb's version includes in-frame clones alone and lacks a portion of them. The data contain roughly 150,000 clones, 60% to 80% of them singletons. The material sequenced was PBMCs. The receptors stem from a man younger than 30 in good health and CMV-seropositive.

The rearrangement uses TRBV10-3 and TRBJ1-3, with no clear D. Germline CDR1 and CDR2: ENHRY and SYGVKD. The germline V and J ends were trimmed by 0 bases and 2 bases, with 11 bases remaining between them. The CDR3 sequence is 16 residues long. The CDR3 sequence is CAISESGRAPGNTIYF. Written as DNA, the CDR3 is TGTGCCATCAGTGAGTCTGGGAGGGCCCCTGGAAACACCATATATTTT.

This clone was seen once. The V and J genes are TRBV4-2 and TRBJ2-7; tentatively, D is TRBD2 (5 bases). CDR1 and CDR2 (germline): LGHNA, YNFKEQ. Trimming took off 0 bases at V and 0 bases at J, with 12 bases between the two ends. This CDR3 spans 16 amino acids. The CDR3 loop reads CASSQDSTGNSYEQYF. CDR3 nucleotides: TGTGCCAGCAGCCAAGATAGCACGGGGAACTCCTACGAGCAGTACTTC.

The V and J genes are TRBV6-5 and TRBJ2-5; 7 nucleotides align to TRBD1. This CDR3 contains 14 residues. Trimming took 6 bases from V and 5 from J; bases not matched to a gene: 9. Germline V gene lookup returns CDR1 MNHEY and CDR2 SVGAGI. The chain's CDR3 is CASSLDRVIETQYF. The CDR3 bases are TGTGCCAGCAGCCTCGACAGGGTTATCGAGACCCAGTACTTC.

This clone was recorded once. The chain carries TRBV7-6 and TRBJ2-7; 8 nucleotides match TRBD1. CDR1 SGHVS and CDR2 FNYEAQ come from the germline V gene. After removal of 5 bases from V and 3 bases from J, the junction contained 9 bases not matched to a gene. The CDR3 is 15 amino acids. The CDR3 here is CASSQNRGRSYEQYF. For the CDR3, the DNA is TGTGCCAGCAGCCAAAACAGGGGGAGAAGCTACGAGCAGTACTTC. Looking up the rest from reference TRBV7-6 and TRBJ2-7 gives the full variable domain: GAGVSQSPRYKVTKRGQDVALRCDPISGHVSLYWYRQALGQGPEFLTYFNYEAQQDKSGLPNDRFSAERPEGSISTLTIQRTEQRDSAMYRCASSQNRGRSYEQYFGPGTRLTVT.

This clone was seen a single time. Here the CDR3 DNA reads TGTGCCATCAGTGATTTATCGACAACCCTTTCCTACGAGCAGTACTTC. Amino acids: CAISDLSTTLSYEQYF. This chain joins TRBV10-3 and TRBJ2-7; D remains unclear. This CDR3 is built from 16 residues. Trimming left V 3 bases short and J 1 base short, with 16 bases between. Germline CDR1 and CDR2: ENHRY and SYGVKD.

The chain recombines TRBV6-5 with TRBJ1-5; D unresolved. The V and J ends lost 5 bases and 4 bases respectively, with 9 bases between them. Germline V lookup: CDR1 MNHEY, CDR2 SVGAGI. The CDR3 consists of 13 residues. The CDR3 sequence is CASSRDLNQPQHF. The CDR3 coding sequence is TGTGCCAGCAGTCGGGATCTGAATCAGCCCCAGCATTTT.

The chain employs TRBV6-1 and TRBJ2-3; 9 bases are a match to TRBD2. V dropped 4 bases and J dropped 0; count of bases not matched to a gene: 5. In germline, CDR1 is MNHNS, CDR2 SASEGT. The length of the CDR3 is 16 residues. The CDR3 nucleotides read TGTGCCAGCAGTGTTACTAGCGGGTGGAGCACAGATACGCAGTATTTT. Residues: CASSVTSGWSTDTQYF.

V usage is TRBV29-1 and J usage is TRBJ2-3; 8 bases fit TRBD2. The CDR3 extends over 14 amino acids. V shed 6 bases, J shed 0 bases, and the junction held 5 bases outside the gene matches. CDR1 and CDR2 (germline): SQVTM, ANQGSEA. CDR3 sequence reads: CSVGGLASTDTQYF. Written as DNA, the CDR3 is TGCAGCGTCGGCGGACTAGCTAGCACAGATACGCAGTATTTT.

The chain is built from TRBV7-9 and TRBJ2-3; 8 bases are shared with TRBD2. CDR1 SEHNR and CDR2 FQNEAQ come from the germline V gene (reference sequence). CDR3 length: 16 amino acids. Unmatched junction bases numbered 8, after V lost 2 bases and J lost 4 bases. The CDR3 sequence is CASSLPAGDRADTQYF. The DNA for the CDR3 is TGTGCCAGCAGCTTACCAGCGGGAGATAGGGCAGATACGCAGTATTTT.

This clone appeared a few times. The V and J genes are TRBV10-2 and TRBJ2-5; possible D gene TRBD1, 6 bases. Between the trimmed V and J ends, which lost 5 bases and 5 bases, there was a span of 12 bases. This CDR3 is built from 13 residues. Germline CDR1 and CDR2: WSHSY and SAAADI. For the CDR3, the DNA is TGCGCCAGCAGTCTCACAGGGCTGGAGACCCAGTACTTC. Amino acids: CASSLTGLETQYF.

This clone occurred once. This chain connects TRBV28 to TRBJ1-3, with 8 bases that match TRBD1. V gave up 6 bases and J gave up 3 bases; unmatched junction bases: 4. The CDR3 covers 14 residues. Germline V gene lookup returns CDR1 MDHEN and CDR2 SYDVKM. The CDR3 sequence: CASSIDRGGNTIYF. Here the CDR3 DNA reads TGTGCCAGCAGCATAGACAGGGGTGGAAACACCATATATTTT.

The V gene is TRBV28, the J gene TRBJ1-1; TRBD1 agrees at 7 bases. CDR1 and CDR2 from the germline V gene are MDHEN and SYDVKM. The CDR3 extends over 18 amino acids. Unmatched junction bases numbered 16, after V lost 5 bases and J lost 1 base. DNA for the CDR3: TGTGCCAGCAGTACCCAGGGCGACAGGGTCTCTCCGAACACTGAAGCTTTCTTT. This translates into CASSTQGDRVSPNTEAFF. The whole variable domain, remainder taken from reference TRBV28 and TRBJ1-1, is DVKVTQSSRYLVKRTGEKVFLECVQDMDHENMFWYRQDPGLGLRLIYFSYDVKMKEKGDIPEGYSVSREKKERFSLILESASTNQTSMYLCASSTQGDRVSPNTEAFFGQGTRLTVV.

This chain uses TRBV9 with TRBJ2-5; TRBD2 aligns across 8 bases. The germline V gene has CDR1 SGDLS and CDR2 YYNGEE. V dropped 4 bases and J dropped 4; count of bases not matched to a gene: 3. The CDR3 has 13 residues. CDR3 DNA sequence: TGTGCCAGCAGCCTCGGGGGGGGAGAGACCCAGTACTTC. Translation gives CASSLGGGETQYF.

The chain recombines TRBV10-1 with TRBJ1-1; D remains ambiguous. Between the trimmed V and J ends, which lost 0 bases and 5 bases, there was a span of 10 bases. This CDR3 has 14 residues. The germline V gene encodes CDR1 WNHNN and CDR2 SYGVQD (reference sequence). The CDR3 DNA follows: TGCGCCAGCAGTGAGTCGACTACAGTAACTGAAGCTTTCTTT. Translating gives CASSESTTVTEAFF.

Of note for this clone: The junction and the germline gene differ at one end; a read error may be behind it. Other nucleotide sequences in the sample specify the same CDR3. V gene TRBV27 combines with J gene TRBJ2-7; D not resolved. The CDR3 runs to 14 residues. Germline V gene lookup returns CDR1 MNHEY and CDR2 SMNVEV (reference sequence). The CDR3 spells CASSFTVATYEQYF. CDR3 sequence (DNA): TGCGCCAGCAGTTTCACTGTAGCAACCTACGAGCAGTACTTC.

This clone was detected only a few times. The rearrangement uses TRBV6-5 and TRBJ1-4; 8 nucleotides agree with TRBD1. With V trimmed by 9 bases and J by 5 bases, 8 bases remained unmatched. The CDR3 contains 14 residues. CDR1 is MNHEY and CDR2 is SVGAGI in the germline V gene. The CDR3 region has the DNA TGTGCCAGTGGACAGGGTTTGAGGAATGAAAAACTGTTTTTT. Its translation: CASGQGLRNEKLFF.

The chain carries TRBV11-3 and TRBJ2-5; weak D call: TRBD1 (5 bases). The CDR3 is made up of 15 amino acids. Between the trimmed V and J ends, which lost 1 base and 4 bases, there was a span of 13 bases. CDR1 SGHNT and CDR2 YENEEA come from the germline V gene. CDR3 coding DNA: TGTGCCAGCAGCTTAGGCGACAGAAAAGGAGAGACCCAGTACTTC. As protein: CASSLGDRKGETQYF.

The J gene is TRBJ1-5, the V gene TRBV28; TRBD1 matches 7 bases. Germline V lookup: CDR1 MDHEN, CDR2 SYDVKM. The CDR3 covers 13 residues. The J segment lost 4 bases and the V segment lost 11 bases, leaving 8 bases of the junction unmatched. CDR3 in amino acids: CAEAGGPNQPQHF. CDR3 bases: TGTGCCGAGGCAGGGGGGCCGAATCAGCCCCAGCATTTT.

The genes are TRBV30 and TRBJ1-1; 7 bases align to TRBD1. This CDR3 has 13 residues. The germline gives CDR1 GTSNPN, CDR2 SVGIG (reference sequence). V shed 0 bases, J shed 4 bases, and the junction held 2 bases outside the gene matches. DNA of the CDR3: TGTGCCTGGAGTGTACAGGGGATCACTGAAGCTTTCTTT. Amino acid sequence: CAWSVQGITEAFF.

This clone was found a few times. This sequence joins TRBV19 and TRBJ1-4, with D perhaps TRBD1 (6 bases). The CDR3 is 14 residues long. The ends were cut back, 1 base at V and 5 bases at J, with 8 bases in the middle. Germline V gene data show CDR1 as LNHDA and CDR2 as SQIVND (reference sequence). The CDR3 loop reads CASSIGQGNEKLFF. The CDR3 DNA reads as TGTGCCAGTAGTATAGGGCAGGGGAATGAAAAACTGTTTTTT.

This clone was seen a few times. The V gene is TRBV2, the J gene TRBJ1-5; TRBD1 matches at 8 bases. Germline CDR1 SNHLY, CDR2 FYNNEI. V dropped 6 bases and J dropped 0; count of bases not matched to a gene: 10. CDR3 length equals 17 residues. This CDR3 reads CASSQQGVKHSNQPQHF. CDR3 coding DNA: TGTGCCAGCAGCCAACAGGGGGTAAAGCATAGCAATCAGCCCCAGCATTTT.

This chain connects TRBV11-1 to TRBJ2-3, with 7 bases lining up with TRBD1. Germline V gives CDR1 SGHAT, CDR2 FQDESV (reference sequence). This CDR3 is 14 amino acids long. The V segment lost 5 bases and the J segment 6 bases; nucleotides outside the gene matches: 8. CDR3 loop: CASSTQTGYDTQYF. CDR3 DNA: TGTGCCAGCAGCACACAGACAGGGTACGATACGCAGTATTTT.

In this sample, this clone turned up a few times. The chain combines TRBV27 with TRBJ1-3, with TRBD1 as a possible D gene (6 bases). This CDR3 spans 17 amino acids. V shed 4 bases and J shed 0 bases, with 16 bases lying between them. Germline CDR1 is MNHEY and CDR2 is SMNVEV (reference sequence). The CDR3 region is CASSSLYNRVSGNTIYF. CDR3 nucleotide sequence: TGTGCCAGCAGTTCTTTGTATAACAGGGTCTCTGGAAACACCATATATTTT.

The chain combines TRBV5-1 with TRBJ1-3; D is unclear. Trimming cost V 4 bases and J 0 bases, with 14 bases left between them. The germline V gene encodes CDR1 SGHRS and CDR2 YFSETQ. There are 16 residues in the CDR3. As DNA, the CDR3 is TGCGCCAGCAGCCCCCGGACTGACCTCTCTGGAAACACCATATATTTT. It translates to CASSPRTDLSGNTIYF.

This clone was counted once. V and J are TRBV20-1 and TRBJ2-5; D unclear. CDR1 and CDR2 from the germline V gene are DFQATT and SNEGSKA (reference sequence). CDR3 length: 10 amino acids. With 5 bases removed from V and 2 bases from J, the gap between germline ends came to 3 bases. The CDR3 DNA reads TGCAGTGCTGTACAAGAGACCCAGTACTTC. This codes for CSAVQETQYF.

In its sample, this clone was seen a few times. V is TRBV30 and J is TRBJ2-7; D not certain. Germline CDR1 is GTSNPN and CDR2 is SVGIG (reference sequence). The CDR3 runs to 12 residues. V was pared by 5 bases and J by 5 bases, with 13 bases between. The CDR3 DNA reads TGTGCCTGGCTGTCCTTAGCCCACGAGCAGTACTTC. It is translated as CAWLSLAHEQYF.

J is TRBJ1-4 and V is TRBV6-5; D possibly corresponds to TRBD1 (5 bases). The CDR3 is 16 residues long. Trimming left V 4 bases short and J 6 bases short, with 18 bases between. Germline V gene data show CDR1 as MNHEY and CDR2 as SVGAGI. The CDR3 spells CASSCWGGATDEKLFF. The DNA of the CDR3 is TGTGCCAGCAGTTGCTGGGGCGGGGCTACTGATGAAAAACTGTTTTTT.

The genes are TRBV4-2 and TRBJ1-3; D possibly corresponds to TRBD1 (5 bases). V was cut by 0 bases and J by 4 bases, with 13 bases left in between. The CDR3 is 16 residues long. The germline gives CDR1 LGHNA, CDR2 YNFKEQ. The CDR3 protein is CASSQDTETVGNTIYF. CDR3 in DNA: TGTGCCAGCAGCCAAGATACCGAGACAGTGGGAAACACCATATATTTT.

This chain links TRBV2 with TRBJ1-1; D might be TRBD1 (5 bases). The CDR3 contains 13 residues. Looked up from germline, CDR1 is SNHLY and CDR2 is FYNNEI. The V end lost 8 bases, the J end lost 1 base, and 11 bases lay between the germline ends. The CDR3 DNA reads as TGTGCCAGCGGGACTGAGGGGAACACTGAAGCTTTCTTT. It translates to CASGTEGNTEAFF.

This clone has a single count. This rearrangement joins TRBV7-9 to TRBJ2-7; D is unresolved. The CDR3 is made up of 12 amino acids. Germline V gives CDR1 SEHNR, CDR2 FQNEAQ (reference sequence). The V end lost 3 bases, the J end lost 0 bases, and 3 bases lay between the germline ends. The CDR3 reads CASSLSSYEQYF. The CDR3, as DNA: TGTGCCAGCAGCTTGAGCTCCTACGAGCAGTACTTC.